The 14 T cell receptor beta chains listed next were all sequenced from one sample in a study of CD8 T cells in ankylosing spondylitis. Overall study results and limits: Within ankylosing spondylitis blood, a TCR beta motif made up of fewer than ten highly homologous variants appeared to be characteristic.

For these receptors, no antigen is known. From the 5' RACE reads, TCRdb called clonotypes with MiXCR, one entry per CDR3 protein. Of around 890,000 distinct CDR3 sequences detected, roughly 10% appear once; the ten largest clones hold approximately 0.46%. Sequencing input: blood, either unsorted or a sorted T cell fraction (not recorded which). The receptors derive from a male donor with ankylosing spondylitis.

This clonotype was seen a few times. This chain links TRBV18 with TRBJ2-7; D call uncertain. Germline assignment: CDR1 KGHSH and CDR2 LQKENI. V lost 4 bases to trimming and J lost 3 bases, with 13 bases between them. The CDR3 is 14 amino acids. The CDR3 DNA reads as TGTGCCAGCTCACATCTGGGCGGTAGCTACGAGCAGTACTTC. Protein sequence: CASSHLGGSYEQYF.

This clonotype was picked up a small number of times. V and J are TRBV11-1 and TRBJ2-1; D assignment may be TRBD1 or TRBD2 (6 bases each). This CDR3 is 17 amino acids long. Trimming shortened V by 2 bases and J by 0 bases, and 14 bases separated the two germline ends. Germline-derived CDR1 and CDR2 are SGHAT and FQDESV (reference sequence). CDR3 region: CASSLMPGAISYNEQFF. The CDR3 coding sequence is TGTGCCAGCAGCTTAATGCCGGGGGCTATCTCCTACAATGAGCAGTTCTTC.

This clonotype was counted only a few times. This chain joins TRBV12-3 or TRBV12-4 and TRBJ1-2; TRBD1 aligns across 7 bases. The V gene end was trimmed by 7 bases and the J gene end by 8 bases; junction bases not matched to a gene: 19. The CDR3 extends over 16 amino acids. For the CDR3, the DNA is TGTGCCAGCACCGAATTCGGACAGGCTAGAGGGCGAGGCTACACCTTC. Translated, it gives CASTEFGQARGRGYTF.

The table lists this clonotype with a few counts. This sequence joins TRBV5-1 and TRBJ2-1; D remains ambiguous. Germline lookup yields CDR1 SGHRS and CDR2 YFSETQ. The CDR3 totals 14 residues. V dropped 0 bases and J dropped 8 bases, with 12 bases sitting between them. The CDR3 region is CASSLDPHGDEQFF. In nucleotides, the CDR3 is TGCGCCAGCAGCTTGGACCCCCATGGGGATGAGCAGTTCTTC.

This clonotype was picked up a small number of times. The J gene is TRBJ1-1, the V gene TRBV10-3; tentative D call: TRBD1 (6 bases). This CDR3 region has 13 residues. The V and J ends lost 7 bases and 1 base respectively, with 10 bases between them. Germline lookup yields CDR1 ENHRY and CDR2 SYGVKD. DNA of the CDR3: TGTGCCATCAAAAAACAGGGGAACACTGAAGCTTTCTTT. As protein: CAIKKQGNTEAFF.

The chain carries TRBV10-3 and TRBJ1-5; no firm D call. V lost 3 bases to trimming and J lost 7 bases, with 10 bases between them. This CDR3 comprises 13 residues. CDR1 is ENHRY, CDR2 SYGVKD, per germline. The DNA of the CDR3 is TGTGCCATCAGTGATTTAGCCGGCCAGCCCCAGCATTTT. This translates into CAISDLAGQPQHF.

V usage is TRBV2 and J usage is TRBJ2-2; perhaps TRBD2 as D (6 bases). The germline V and J ends were trimmed by 5 bases and 5 bases, with 15 bases remaining between them. The germline CDR1 and CDR2 sequences are SNHLY and FYNNEI. The CDR3 runs 15 residues. CDR3 region: CASSSWGDRTGELFF. The CDR3 region has the DNA TGTGCCAGCAGTTCCTGGGGGGATCGGACCGGGGAGCTGTTTTTT.

This clonotype was detected a few times. The chain carries TRBV5-1 and TRBJ2-7; tentatively, D is TRBD1 (5 bases). Per germline, CDR1 SGHRS and CDR2 YFSETQ. There are 16 residues in the CDR3. Trimming left V 3 bases short and J 1 base short, with 17 bases between. CDR3 protein: CASSSGRTASSYEQYF. CDR3 coding DNA: TGCGCCAGCAGCTCAGGGCGCACAGCCTCTTCCTACGAGCAGTACTTC. Supplemented by reference TRBV5-1 and TRBJ2-7, the full variable domain reads KAGVTQTPRYLIKTRGQQVTLSCSPISGHRSVSWYQQTPGQGLQFLFEYFSETQRNKGNFPGRFSGRQFSNSRSEMNVSTLELGDSALYLCASSSGRTASSYEQYFGPGTRLTVT.

This clonotype was detected ten times or more. The CDR3 is CSALRPGDTQYF. In DNA, the CDR3 is TGCAGTGCTTTACGACCGGGGGATACGCAGTATTTT. The genes are TRBV20-1 and TRBJ2-3; TRBD2 is a possible D gene (5 bases). From germline, CDR1 is DFQATT and CDR2 SNEGSKA (reference sequence). V gave up 5 bases and J gave up 6 bases, with 12 bases separating them. The CDR3 is 12 residues long.

This clonotype was found a few times. The chain combines TRBV11-2 with TRBJ2-3, with 10 nucleotides matching TRBD2. Per germline, CDR1 SGHAT and CDR2 FQNNGV. The CDR3 is 18 amino acids. V dropped 5 bases and J dropped 2; count of bases not matched to a gene: 13. CDR3 sequence reads: CASSLPGSGRIFTDTQYF. CDR3 DNA: TGTGCCAGCAGCCTCCCGGGTAGCGGGAGGATTTTCACAGATACGCAGTATTTT.

As concerns this clonotype: A junction end diverges from the germline sequence, so it may reflect a read error. CDR3 sequence (DNA): TGTGCTACCAGCAGGGCGGTAGTCTCCTATAATTCACCCCTCCACTTT. This encodes CATSRAVVSYNSPLHF. This sequence joins TRBV15 and TRBJ1-6, with a possible D match to TRBD1 (5 bases). The germline CDR1 and CDR2 sequences are LNHNV and YYDKDF (reference sequence). The CDR3 contains 16 residues.

This clonotype was seen at least ten times. This chain links TRBV10-3 with TRBJ2-2; D is undetermined. V dropped 7 bases and J dropped 2 bases, with 11 bases sitting between them. Germline V CDR1 and CDR2: ENHRY, SYGVKD. There are 14 residues in the CDR3. Here the CDR3 reads CAINGGSNTGELFF. The CDR3 DNA reads TGTGCCATCAATGGCGGCAGTAACACCGGGGAGCTGTTTTTT.

There are a few counts of this clonotype. J is TRBJ2-1 and V is TRBV5-5, with 9 bases that match TRBD2. Germline values: CDR1 SGHKS, CDR2 YYEKEE (reference sequence). Trimming cost V 6 bases and J 3 bases; bases outside gene matches: 7. This CDR3 is built from 15 residues. The CDR3 loop reads CASTLAGNLYNEQFF. Written as DNA, the CDR3 is TGTGCCAGCACCCTAGCGGGGAACCTCTACAATGAGCAGTTCTTC. The whole variable domain, remainder taken from reference TRBV5-5 and TRBJ2-1, is DAGVTQSPTHLIKTRGQQVTLRCSPISGHKSVSWYQQVLGQGPQFIFQYYEKEERGRGNFPDRFSARQFPNYSSELNVNALLLGDSALYLCASTLAGNLYNEQFFGPGTRLTVL.

The V call is TRBV19, the J call TRBJ2-7, with unresolved D. The CDR3 totals 15 residues. Germline assignment: CDR1 LNHDA and CDR2 SQIVND (reference sequence). Trimming removed 1 base at V and 0 bases at J, with 10 bases between. CDR3: CASSIGPHSSYEQYF. In nucleotides, the CDR3 is TGTGCCAGTAGTATAGGCCCACACAGCTCCTACGAGCAGTACTTC.